The 17 T cell receptor beta chains reported below all come from one sample, sequenced in a study of CD8+ T cells in alopecia areata. Treatment described: oral pan-JAK inhibitor, 5-10 mg twice daily. Extraction of RNA preceded its reverse transcription into cDNA, which served as the sequencing template. Method: immunoSEQ multiplex PCR; TCRdb's copy keeps in-frame clones and lacks some. Of 200,000 to 250,000 clones in the sample, around three fifths are singletons; the top ten hold roughly 4.2%. The input for sequencing was CD4+ T cells sorted from blood, taken at week 4, from a patient treated with tofacitinib. Receptors were obtained from a human donor with alopecia areata.

This clone was seen a few times. The J gene is TRBJ1-2, the V gene TRBV29-1, with TRBD1 as a possible D gene (6 bases). The CDR3 length is 15 residues. V gave up 6 bases and J gave up 0 bases, with 17 bases separating them. The germline CDR1 and CDR2 sequences are SQVTM and ANQGSEA. This chain's CDR3 is CSVYFMGGANYGYTF. CDR3 in DNA: TGCAGCGTCTACTTTATGGGGGGCGCTAACTATGGCTACACCTTC. The full variable domain, completed using reference TRBV29-1 and TRBJ1-2, is SAVISQKPSRDICQRGTSLTIQCQVDSQVTMMFWYRQQPGQSLTLIATANQGSEATYESGFVIDKFPISRPNLTFSTLTVSNMSPEDSSIYLCSVYFMGGANYGYTFGSGTRLTVV.

The chain combines TRBV4-2 with TRBJ2-5; D is possibly TRBD2 (5 bases). The CDR3 contains 15 residues. Trimming removed 5 bases from V and 2 bases from J, with 15 bases in between. CDR1 and CDR2 (germline): LGHNA, YNFKEQ. CDR3 protein: CASSLRVGEQETQYF. The CDR3 nucleotides read TGTGCCAGCAGCTTACGTGTGGGAGAGCAAGAGACCCAGTACTTC.

J is TRBJ2-5 and V is TRBV7-9, with D possibly being TRBD1 (6 bases). Looked up from germline, CDR1 is SEHNR and CDR2 is FQNEAQ (reference sequence). With 2 bases removed from V and 5 bases from J, the gap between germline ends came to 9 bases. This CDR3 is built from 13 residues. In DNA form, the CDR3 reads TGTGCCAGCAGCTTATTGGGGGCGGAGACCCAGTACTTC. It is translated as CASSLLGAETQYF.

J is TRBJ2-1 and V is TRBV7-9; 7 nucleotides agree with TRBD2. V gave up 5 bases and J gave up 1 base; unmatched junction bases: 5. Germline lookup yields CDR1 SEHNR and CDR2 FQNEAQ (reference sequence). The CDR3 length is 15 residues. The CDR3 spells CASSVGGGSYNEQFF. DNA for the CDR3: TGTGCCAGCAGCGTGGGCGGGGGATCCTACAATGAGCAGTTCTTC. Complete variable domain (other parts from reference TRBV7-9 and TRBJ2-1): DTGVSQNPRHKITKRGQNVTFRCDPISEHNRLYWYRQTLGQGPEFLTYFQNEAQLEKSRLLSDRFSAERPKGSFSTLEIQRTEQGDSAMYLCASSVGGGSYNEQFFGPGTRLTVL.

The chain links TRBV14 to TRBJ1-1; no firm D call. Germline values: CDR1 SGHDN, CDR2 FVKESK. This CDR3 is 13 amino acids long. Trimming left V 4 bases short and J 5 bases short, with 11 bases between. CDR3 in DNA: TGTGCCAGCAGCCCGGAGTATAATACTGAAGCTTTCTTT. Protein product: CASSPEYNTEAFF. Together with reference TRBV14 and TRBJ1-1, the CDR3 gives the full variable domain: EAGVTQFPSHSVIEKGQTVTLRCDPISGHDNLYWYRRVMGKEIKFLLHFVKESKQDESGMPNNRFLAERTGGTYSTLKVQPAELEDSGVYFCASSPEYNTEAFFGQGTRLTVV.

In its sample, this clone was seen a few times. This chain links TRBV5-8 with TRBJ2-1; TRBD1 agrees at 8 bases. Losses at the gene ends were 4 bases for V and 4 bases for J; bases not matched to a gene: 10. CDR1 and CDR2 from the germline V gene are SGHTS and YDEGEE. The CDR3 runs to 16 residues. The CDR3 sequence: CASSPGQGPLYNEQFF. CDR3 DNA: TGTGCCAGCAGCCCCGGACAGGGACCCTTATACAATGAGCAGTTCTTC.

The chain uses TRBV11-2 and TRBJ1-2; the match to TRBD1 covers 11 bases. The trim removed 5 bases at V and 8 bases at J, leaving 4 bases unmatched. CDR1 SGHAT and CDR2 FQNNGV come from the germline V gene. The CDR3 spans 13 residues. In nucleotides, the CDR3 is TGTGCCAGCAGCATAGGGACAGGGGGAGGCTACACCTTC. It is translated as CASSIGTGGGYTF.

This chain connects TRBV27 to TRBJ1-5, with 11 bases that match TRBD1. Germline CDR1 is MNHEY and CDR2 is SMNVEV (reference sequence). The ends lost 4 bases at V and 7 bases at J; junction bases unmatched: 6. This CDR3 region has 15 residues. The CDR3 sequence is CASSWTGGEGQPQHF. CDR3 nucleotide sequence: TGTGCCAGCAGTTGGACAGGGGGCGAAGGGCAGCCCCAGCATTTT.

The CDR3 DNA is TGTGCCAGCAGGGCAGGGGAAAGGTGGCCCCAGCATTTT. Translation gives CASRAGERWPQHF. The gene calls are TRBV9 and TRBJ1-5; D perhaps matches TRBD1 (6 bases). Trimming shortened V by 5 bases and J by 9 bases, and 15 bases separated the two germline ends. CDR1 SGDLS and CDR2 YYNGEE come from the germline V gene. The CDR3 loop spans 13 amino acids.

V gene TRBV2 combines with J gene TRBJ1-5; D gene unclear. The CDR3 totals 14 residues. V was trimmed by 3 bases and J by 5 bases, leaving 11 bases between them. CDR1 SNHLY and CDR2 FYNNEI come from the germline V gene. The CDR3 spells CASSDRTADQPQHF. The CDR3 DNA reads as TGTGCCAGCAGTGATCGAACTGCAGATCAGCCCCAGCATTTT.

The chain carries TRBV2 and TRBJ2-7, with 9 bases matching TRBD2. This CDR3 contains 14 residues. V lost 7 bases, J lost 1 base, and 5 bases stayed unmatched. Germline CDR1 SNHLY, CDR2 FYNNEI. The DNA for the CDR3 is TGTGCCAGCACCGGCGGGGGGGCGTCCTACGAGCAGTACTTC. Its protein product is CASTGGGASYEQYF.

The chain employs TRBV30 and TRBJ1-4; 7 positions agree with TRBD1. The CDR3 length is 15 residues. V lost 3 bases, J lost 8 bases, and 12 bases stayed unmatched. CDR1 and CDR2 (germline): GTSNPN, SVGIG (reference sequence). The CDR3 nucleotides are TGTGCCTGGAGGCGATGGGGGCAGGGGGACGAAAAACTGTTTTTT. The encoded protein is CAWRRWGQGDEKLFF. The variable domain in full, completed from reference TRBV30 and TRBJ1-4, reads SQTIHQWPATLVQPVGSPLSLECTVEGTSNPNLYWYRQAAGRGLQLLFYSVGIGQISSEVPQNLSASRPQDRQFILSSKKLLLSDSGFYLCAWRRWGQGDEKLFFGSGTQLSVL.

This clone came up a few times. V usage is TRBV29-1 and J usage is TRBJ2-2; D unclear. Germline V lookup: CDR1 SQVTM, CDR2 ANQGSEA. V was shortened by 2 bases and J by 4 bases, with 14 bases between the two germline ends. The CDR3 spans 15 residues. The CDR3 loop reads CSVEREGKSTGELFF. In DNA form, the CDR3 reads TGCAGCGTTGAACGTGAAGGGAAGAGCACCGGGGAGCTGTTTTTT.

The gene calls are TRBV5-1 and TRBJ2-5; D is uncertain. Between the trimmed V and J ends, which lost 4 bases and 1 base, there was a span of 11 bases. CDR3 length: 14 amino acids. Germline assignment: CDR1 SGHRS and CDR2 YFSETQ. CDR3 sequence reads: CASSTTGPQETQYF. The CDR3 coding sequence is TGCGCCAGCAGCACGACGGGCCCCCAAGAGACCCAGTACTTC.

The rearrangement joins TRBV6-6 to TRBJ1-2; no clear D. Germline V lookup: CDR1 MNHNY, CDR2 SVGAGI (reference sequence). This CDR3 is built from 11 residues. V gave up 6 bases and J gave up 8 bases, with 10 bases separating them. Here the CDR3 DNA reads TGTGCCAGCAGGCGACAAGGCGGCTACACCTTC. This translates into CASRRQGGYTF.

The chain employs TRBV7-2 and TRBJ1-6; D is uncertain. CDR3 length: 13 amino acids. Trimming pared 5 bases from V and 2 bases from J, leaving 4 bases between. Looked up from germline, CDR1 is SGHTA and CDR2 is FQGNSA. The CDR3 nucleotides read TGTGCCAGCAGCGCTCCCTATAATTCACCCCTCCACTTT. As protein: CASSAPYNSPLHF. Combining the CDR3 with reference TRBV7-2 and TRBJ1-6 gives the whole variable domain GAGVSQSPSNKVTEKGKDVELRCDPISGHTALYWYRQSLGQGLEFLIYFQGNSAPDKSGLPSDRFSAERTGGSVSTLTIQRTQQEDSAVYLCASSAPYNSPLHFGNGTRLTVT.

The V and J genes are TRBV5-1 and TRBJ1-2; the D is unclear. This CDR3 is 13 amino acids long. Trimming took 4 bases from V and 8 from J, leaving 15 bases between them. The germline V gene encodes CDR1 SGHRS and CDR2 YFSETQ. CDR3 bases: TGCGCCAGCAGCGGACGGCAATCCTCCGGCTACACCTTC. Encoded protein: CASSGRQSSGYTF.